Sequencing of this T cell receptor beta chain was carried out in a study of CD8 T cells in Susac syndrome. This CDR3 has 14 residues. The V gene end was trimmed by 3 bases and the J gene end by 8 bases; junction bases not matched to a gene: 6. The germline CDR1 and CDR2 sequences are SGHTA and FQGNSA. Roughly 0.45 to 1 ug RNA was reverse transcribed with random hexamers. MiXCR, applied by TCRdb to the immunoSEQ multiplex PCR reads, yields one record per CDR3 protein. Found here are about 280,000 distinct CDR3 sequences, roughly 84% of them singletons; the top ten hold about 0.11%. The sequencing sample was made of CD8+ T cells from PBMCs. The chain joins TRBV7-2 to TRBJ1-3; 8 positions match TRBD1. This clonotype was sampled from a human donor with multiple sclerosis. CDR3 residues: CASSFGRGLDTIYF. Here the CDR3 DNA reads TGTGCCAGCAGCTTCGGCAGGGGGCTAGACACCATATATTTT. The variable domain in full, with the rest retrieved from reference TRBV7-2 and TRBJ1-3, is GAGVSQSPSNKVTEKGKDVELRCDPISGHTALYWYRQSLGQGLEFLIYFQGNSAPDKSGLPSDRFSAERTGGSVSTLTIQRTQQEDSAVYLCASSFGRGLDTIYFGEGSWLTVV.